Here is one T cell receptor beta chain with its context. Its antigen is as yet unknown. This entry belongs to a study of cytomegalovirus exposure and HLA in healthy donors. Whole-study context: A prior analysis found about 120 million unique TCR beta sequences from around 200 million T cells.

Whole-study findings and limits: Some segments of the V type, notably TRBV6-2 and TRBV6-3, were excluded as indistinguishable. Many donors shared some public TCRs, even though most TCR sequences were rare.

Healthy individuals who donated bone marrow served as the donors. CDR3 length equals 16 residues. Looked up from germline, CDR1 is SGHTA and CDR2 is FQGTGA. With 2 bases clipped from V and 0 bases from J, the junction kept 4 bases outside the gene matches. With 60 Vbeta and 13 Jbeta primers, the PCR was carried out. The method was immunoSEQ multiplex PCR; TCRdb's version includes in-frame clones alone and lacks a portion of them. The repertoire consists of more than 85,000 clones, with approximately 57% occurring once and the leading ten covering around 6.3%. The source is a woman aged 25 to 45 in good health and CMV-seronegative. The genes are TRBV7-3 and TRBJ2-1; 7 positions agree with TRBD2. Sequenced: PBMCs. DNA of the CDR3: TGTGCCAGCAGCTTAGTGGGACTACTCTCCTACAATGAGCAGTTCTTC. Its translation is CASSLVGLLSYNEQFF.